These 10 T cell receptor beta chains share one sample of origin, sequenced in a study of T-cell memory formation after mild COVID-19 listed by TCRdb under 2021. The library was generated by 5' RACE. TCRdb names Illumina NovaSeq 6000 as the instrument used. TCRdb applied fastp at Q25 and MiXCR to the public reads, then kept only in-frame beta chains. Under each unique CDR3 protein, matching rows form one entry showing the most common genes and DNA. The sample table records about 430,000 distinct CDR3 sequences; more than 15% of these occur just once. 20% to 25% of the sample is held by the ten biggest clonotypes. Sequenced: PBMCs or a T cell subset sorted from them (not recorded which). These receptors came from a man between 18 and 29 years old who had mild COVID-19 (a few samples of this study predate the infection). The sample titles of this study are shuffled in the database, so cell type and time point are left out; the donor was told from shared clones.

Only a few counts were recorded for this clonotype. V and J are TRBV4-1 and TRBJ2-2; possibly TRBD2 for D (6 bases). Germline values: CDR1 MGHRA, CDR2 YSYEKL. CDR3 length: 16 amino acids. Trimming took 4 bases from V and 6 from J, leaving 18 bases between them. The CDR3 sequence: CASSLQGGIFAGELFF. In nucleotides, the CDR3 is TGCGCCAGCAGCCTTCAGGGCGGGATATTCGCCGGGGAGCTGTTTTTT.

The rearrangement uses TRBV11-3 and TRBJ2-7; D uncertain. The germline gives CDR1 SGHNT, CDR2 YENEEA. V shed 3 bases and J shed 3 bases, with 15 bases lying between them. The CDR3 is 15 residues long. As DNA, the CDR3 is TGTGCCAGCAGCTTTCAAGTGGGCAGCGTCTACGAGCAGTACTTC. It translates to CASSFQVGSVYEQYF.

This clonotype showed up many times. The rearrangement links TRBV7-2 to TRBJ1-2; perhaps TRBD1 as D (6 bases). V was cut by 0 bases and J by 5 bases, with 10 bases left in between. Germline CDR1 SGHTA, CDR2 FQGNSA. The CDR3 contains 14 residues. This CDR3 is CASSLARTAYGYTF. CDR3 DNA sequence: TGTGCCAGCAGCTTAGCTAGGACAGCGTATGGCTACACCTTC.

This clonotype was detected a few times. J is TRBJ2-7 and V is TRBV29-1, with 10 nucleotides matching TRBD1. The V segment lost 7 bases and the J segment 2 bases; nucleotides outside the gene matches: 5. The germline V gene encodes CDR1 SQVTM and CDR2 ANQGSEA. The CDR3 sequence is 13 residues long. The CDR3 bases are TGCAGCGCCGCCGGGACAGGGGCCTACGAGCAGTACTTC. It yields the protein CSAAGTGAYEQYF.

The V gene is TRBV6-5, the J gene TRBJ2-5; TRBD1 matches 10 bases. Looked up from germline, CDR1 is MNHEY and CDR2 is SVGAGI. The CDR3 is 16 residues long. V was clipped by 4 bases and J by 2 bases; unmatched bases: 7. The CDR3 loop is CASSFLGTGVQETQYF. DNA of the CDR3: TGTGCCAGCAGTTTTTTAGGGACAGGGGTACAAGAGACCCAGTACTTC.

This clonotype showed up many times. V usage is TRBV5-1 and J usage is TRBJ1-5; D is unclear. CDR3 size: 16 residues. V lost 0 bases to trimming and J lost 0 bases, with 10 bases between them. CDR1 and CDR2 (germline): SGHRS, YFSETQ. CDR3: CASSLAGPYSNQPQHF. CDR3 coding DNA: TGCGCCAGCAGCTTGGCAGGCCCTTATAGCAATCAGCCCCAGCATTTT.

This clonotype was seen only a few times. V usage is TRBV2 and J usage is TRBJ2-7; 9 bases are shared with TRBD1. CDR1 SNHLY and CDR2 FYNNEI come from the germline V gene. The CDR3 consists of 13 residues. V was clipped by 6 bases and J by 6 bases; unmatched bases: 6. CDR3 coding DNA: TGTGCCAGCAGGCCGGGACAGGGAAGCGAGCAGTACGTC. This gives the protein CASRPGQGSEQYV.

This clonotype appeared a few times. The chain links TRBV12-3 or TRBV12-4 to TRBJ1-2; D gene ambiguous. V lost 3 bases and J 4 bases, leaving 6 bases between the germline ends. CDR3 length equals 12 residues. The CDR3 protein is CASSLEFYGYTF. CDR3 nucleotide sequence: TGTGCCAGCAGTTTGGAGTTCTATGGCTACACCTTC.

The gene calls are TRBV12-3 or TRBV12-4 and TRBJ1-4, with D possibly matching TRBD1 (5 bases). The CDR3 loop spans 16 amino acids. Trimming left V 5 bases short and J 4 bases short, with 17 bases between. The DNA of the CDR3 is TGTGCCAGCAGTCCCGCCGACGGGGACTATAATGAAAAACTGTTTTTT. As protein: CASSPADGDYNEKLFF.

This clonotype has just a few counts. The chain is built from TRBV4-1 and TRBJ2-3; TRBD2 is a possible D gene (5 bases). The CDR3 spans 13 residues. CDR1 and CDR2 (germline): MGHRA, YSYEKL. Trimming took off 3 bases at V and 5 bases at J, with 9 bases between the two ends. This CDR3 is CASSHDGKDTQYF. For the CDR3, the DNA is TGCGCCAGCAGCCATGACGGGAAAGATACGCAGTATTTT.